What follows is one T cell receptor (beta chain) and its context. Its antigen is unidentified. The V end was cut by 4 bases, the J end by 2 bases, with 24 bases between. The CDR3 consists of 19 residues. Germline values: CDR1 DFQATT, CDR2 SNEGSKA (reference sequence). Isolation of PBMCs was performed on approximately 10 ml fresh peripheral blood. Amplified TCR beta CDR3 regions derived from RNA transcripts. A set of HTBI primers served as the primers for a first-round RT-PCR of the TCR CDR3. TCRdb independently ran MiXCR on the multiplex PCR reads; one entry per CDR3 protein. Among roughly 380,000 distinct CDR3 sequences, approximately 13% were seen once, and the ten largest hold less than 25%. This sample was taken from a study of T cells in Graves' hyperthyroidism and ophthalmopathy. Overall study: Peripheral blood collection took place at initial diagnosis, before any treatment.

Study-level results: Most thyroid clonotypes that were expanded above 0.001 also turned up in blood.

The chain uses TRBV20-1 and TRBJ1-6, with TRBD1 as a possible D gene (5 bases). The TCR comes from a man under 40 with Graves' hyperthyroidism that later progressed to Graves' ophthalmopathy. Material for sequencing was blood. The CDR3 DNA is TGCAGTGCTACCTTCACTTATTTGGGGGGAGGGACCTATAATTCACCCCTCCACTTT. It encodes CSATFTYLGGGTYNSPLHF.